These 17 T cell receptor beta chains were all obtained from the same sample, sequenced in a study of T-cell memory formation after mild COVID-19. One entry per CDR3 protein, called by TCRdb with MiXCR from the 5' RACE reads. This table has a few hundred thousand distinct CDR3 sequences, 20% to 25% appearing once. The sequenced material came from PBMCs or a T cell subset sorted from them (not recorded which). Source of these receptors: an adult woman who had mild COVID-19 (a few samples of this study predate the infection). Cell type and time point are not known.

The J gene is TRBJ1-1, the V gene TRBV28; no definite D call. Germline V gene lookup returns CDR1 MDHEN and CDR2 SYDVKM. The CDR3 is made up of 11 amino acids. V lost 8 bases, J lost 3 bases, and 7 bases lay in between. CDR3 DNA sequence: TGTGCCAGCGGGTTTGACACTGAAGCTTTCTTT. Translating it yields CASGFDTEAFF.

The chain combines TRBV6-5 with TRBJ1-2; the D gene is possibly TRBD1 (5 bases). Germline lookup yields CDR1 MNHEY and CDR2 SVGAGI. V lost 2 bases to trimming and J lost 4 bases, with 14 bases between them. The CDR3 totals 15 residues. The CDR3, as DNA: TGTGCCAGCAGTTACGTGGAGGGGTTAAGCTATGGCTACACCTTC. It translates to CASSYVEGLSYGYTF.

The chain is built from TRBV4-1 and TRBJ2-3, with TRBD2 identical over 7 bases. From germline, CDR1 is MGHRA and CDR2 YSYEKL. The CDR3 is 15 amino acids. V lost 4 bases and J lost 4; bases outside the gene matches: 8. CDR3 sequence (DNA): TGCGCCAGCAGCCGATTGACTAGCTTTGCAGATACGCAGTATTTT. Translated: CASSRLTSFADTQYF.

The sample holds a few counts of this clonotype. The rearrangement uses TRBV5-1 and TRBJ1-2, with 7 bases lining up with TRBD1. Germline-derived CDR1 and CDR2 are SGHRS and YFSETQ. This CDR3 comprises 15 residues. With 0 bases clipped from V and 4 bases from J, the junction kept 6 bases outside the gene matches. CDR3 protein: CASSLVHRGGYGYTF. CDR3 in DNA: TGCGCCAGCAGCTTGGTTCACAGGGGTGGCTATGGCTACACCTTC. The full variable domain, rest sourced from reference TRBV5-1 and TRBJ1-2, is KAGVTQTPRYLIKTRGQQVTLSCSPISGHRSVSWYQQTPGQGLQFLFEYFSETQRNKGNFPGRFSGRQFSNSRSEMNVSTLELGDSALYLCASSLVHRGGYGYTFGSGTRLTVV.

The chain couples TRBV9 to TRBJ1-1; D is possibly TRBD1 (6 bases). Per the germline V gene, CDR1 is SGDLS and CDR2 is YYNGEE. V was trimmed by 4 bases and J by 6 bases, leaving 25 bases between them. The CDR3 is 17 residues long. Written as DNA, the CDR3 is TGTGCCAGCAGCTCCCGCAGGTTGTTGGGGGCGAGATCTGAAGCTTTCTTT. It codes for CASSSRRLLGARSEAFF.

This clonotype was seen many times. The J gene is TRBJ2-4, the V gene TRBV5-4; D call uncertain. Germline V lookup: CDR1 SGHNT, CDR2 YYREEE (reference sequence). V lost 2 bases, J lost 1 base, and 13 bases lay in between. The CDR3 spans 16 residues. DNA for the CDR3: TGTGCCAGCAGCTTACCTGGGGATAGGGCCAAAAACATTCAGTACTTC. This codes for CASSLPGDRAKNIQYF.

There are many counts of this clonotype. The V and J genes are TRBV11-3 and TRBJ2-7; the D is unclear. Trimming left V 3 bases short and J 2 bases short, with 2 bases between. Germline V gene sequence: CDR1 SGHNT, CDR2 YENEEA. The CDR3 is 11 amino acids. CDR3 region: CASSFAYEQYF. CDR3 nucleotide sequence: TGTGCCAGCAGCTTTGCCTACGAGCAGTACTTC.

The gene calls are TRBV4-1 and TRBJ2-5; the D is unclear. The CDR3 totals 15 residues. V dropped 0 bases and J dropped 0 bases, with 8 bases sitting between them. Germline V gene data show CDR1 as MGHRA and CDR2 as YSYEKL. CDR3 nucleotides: TGCGCCAGCAGCCAAGAACGGCGGAACCAAGAGACCCAGTACTTC. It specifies CASSQERRNQETQYF.

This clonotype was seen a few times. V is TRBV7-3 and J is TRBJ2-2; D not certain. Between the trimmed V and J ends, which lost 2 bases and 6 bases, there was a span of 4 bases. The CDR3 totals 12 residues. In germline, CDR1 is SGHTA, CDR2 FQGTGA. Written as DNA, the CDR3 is TGTGCCAGCAGCTTACTTTCCGGGGAGCTGTTTTTT. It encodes CASSLLSGELFF. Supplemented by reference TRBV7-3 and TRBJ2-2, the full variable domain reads GAGVSQTPSNKVTEKGKYVELRCDPISGHTALYWYRQSLGQGPEFLIYFQGTGAADDSGLPNDRFFAVRPEGSVSTLKIQRTERGDSAVYLCASSLLSGELFFGEGSRLTVL.

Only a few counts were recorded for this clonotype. CDR3: CATSSPDRDDTIYF. The CDR3 region has the DNA TGTGCCACCAGCAGCCCTGACAGGGATGACACCATATATTTT. V usage is TRBV15 and J usage is TRBJ1-3; 7 bases fit TRBD1. Trimming removed 3 bases from V and 8 bases from J; junction bases left unmatched: 7. This CDR3 has 14 residues. In germline, CDR1 is LNHNV, CDR2 YYDKDF (reference sequence). The full variable domain, its missing parts supplied by reference TRBV15 and TRBJ1-3, is DAMVIQNPRYQVTQFGKPVTLSCSQTLNHNVMYWYQQKSSQAPKLLFHYYDKDFNNEADTPDNFQSRRPNTSFCFLDIRSPGLGDTAMYLCATSSPDRDDTIYFGEGSWLTVV.

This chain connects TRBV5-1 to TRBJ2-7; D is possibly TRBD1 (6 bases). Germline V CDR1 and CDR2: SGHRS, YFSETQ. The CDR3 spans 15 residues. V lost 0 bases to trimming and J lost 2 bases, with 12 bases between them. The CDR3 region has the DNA TGCGCCAGCAGCTTGGGCCTGGACAGAGCCTACGAGCAGTACTTC. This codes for CASSLGLDRAYEQYF.

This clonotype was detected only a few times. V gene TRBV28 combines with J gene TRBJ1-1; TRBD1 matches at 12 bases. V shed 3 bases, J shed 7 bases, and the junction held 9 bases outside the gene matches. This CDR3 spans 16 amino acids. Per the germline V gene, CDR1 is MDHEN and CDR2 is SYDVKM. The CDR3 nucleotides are TGTGCCAGCAGTTTGTCTCCGGGACAGGGGGCTAGTGAAGCTTTCTTT. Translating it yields CASSLSPGQGASEAFF.

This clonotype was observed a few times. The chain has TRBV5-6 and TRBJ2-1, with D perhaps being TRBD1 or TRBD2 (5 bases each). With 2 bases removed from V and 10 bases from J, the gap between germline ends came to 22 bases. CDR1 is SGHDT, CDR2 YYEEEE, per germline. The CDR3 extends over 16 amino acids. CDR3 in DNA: TGTGCCAGCAGCTTTTCGAGGGGTTTCCGAGGCGTAGAGCAGTTCTTC. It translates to CASSFSRGFRGVEQFF.

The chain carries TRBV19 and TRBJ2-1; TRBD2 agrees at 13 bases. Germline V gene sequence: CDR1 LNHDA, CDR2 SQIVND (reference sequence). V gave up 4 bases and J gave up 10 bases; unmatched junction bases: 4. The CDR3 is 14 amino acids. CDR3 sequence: CASSSVTSGREQFF. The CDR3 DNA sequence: TGTGCCAGTAGTAGCGTGACTAGCGGGAGGGAGCAGTTCTTC.

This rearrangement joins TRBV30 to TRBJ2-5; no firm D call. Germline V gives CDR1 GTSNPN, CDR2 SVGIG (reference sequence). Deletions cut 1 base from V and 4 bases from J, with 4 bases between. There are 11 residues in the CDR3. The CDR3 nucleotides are TGTGCCTGGAGTGGGAGAGAGACCCAGTACTTC. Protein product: CAWSGRETQYF.

The DNA for the CDR3 is TGTGCCAGCAGCGTAGGGGGAGGGGAGGCAGATACGCAGTATTTT. This codes for CASSVGGGEADTQYF. The chain carries TRBV9 and TRBJ2-3, with 7 bases matching TRBD2. The J segment lost 4 bases and the V segment lost 0 bases, leaving 5 bases of the junction unmatched. The CDR3 sequence is 15 residues long. CDR1 SGDLS and CDR2 YYNGEE come from the germline V gene.

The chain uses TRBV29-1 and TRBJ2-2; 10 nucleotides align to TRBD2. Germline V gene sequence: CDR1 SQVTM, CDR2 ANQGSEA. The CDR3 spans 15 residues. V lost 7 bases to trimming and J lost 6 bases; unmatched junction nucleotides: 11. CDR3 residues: CSAREPSGSPGELFF. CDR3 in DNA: TGCAGCGCCCGAGAACCTAGCGGGAGTCCCGGGGAGCTGTTTTTT.